Following are 25 T cell receptor beta chains from one sample sequenced in a study of HIV-infected children after antiretroviral therapy interruption. Treatment of the sample: PENTA 11 planned treatment interruption arm or continuous ART arm. Unique molecular identifiers were included in an RNA-based 3' RACE TCR library. TCRdb passed the 3' RACE reads through MiXCR, listing each CDR3 protein once. The data show fewer than 100,000 distinct CDR3 sequences, under 8% seen once. Sequenced here: CD45RA+ CD4+ T cells from PBMCs, pooled from several time points, sampled from a donor given antiretroviral therapy, either interrupted or continuous. Regarding subset: naive CD4+ CD45RA+ CD45RO- T cells. Receptors originate from a pool of human donors with HIV.

This clonotype has at least ten counts. Its ends do not fully match the called genes, so a read error is possible. The J gene is TRBJ2-5, the V gene TRBV15; maybe TRBD1 (6 bases). Germline assignment: CDR1 LNHNV and CDR2 YYDKDF (reference sequence). The length of the CDR3 is 14 residues. The chain's CDR3 is CASSRDLGANTQYF. Here the CDR3 DNA reads TGTGCTAGCAGTAGAGATCTGGGGGCGAACACCCAGTACTTT.

This clonotype was seen more than once but under ten times. The chain has TRBV7-9 and TRBJ2-7, with D uncertain. V was pared by 1 base and J by 6 bases, with 10 bases between. This CDR3 region has 13 residues. CDR1 and CDR2 from the germline V gene are SEHNR and FQNEAQ (reference sequence). CDR3 sequence: CASSLVPGPEQYF. CDR3 in DNA: TGTGCCAGCAGCTTAGTCCCGGGTCCCGAGCAGTACTTC.

This clonotype was detected ten times or more. The rearrangement joins TRBV30 to TRBJ1-6; TRBD1 matches at 7 bases. This CDR3 has 12 amino acids. Per the germline V gene, CDR1 is GTSNPN and CDR2 is SVGIG (reference sequence). The trim removed 7 bases at V and 4 bases at J, leaving 1 base unmatched. CDR3 residues: CASGQYNSPLHF. The CDR3 DNA follows: TGTGCCTCGGGACAGTATAATTCACCCCTCCACTTT.

The rearrangement joins TRBV5-1 to TRBJ2-3; D assignment may be TRBD1 or TRBD2 (5 bases each). The CDR3 has 14 residues. Germline V gene data show CDR1 as SGHRS and CDR2 as YFSETQ. The V gene lost 4 bases and the J gene lost 6 bases, with 15 bases spanning the gap. The CDR3 coding sequence is TGCGCCAGCAGCCCATCGATAGGGACGGATACGCAGTATTTT. Its translation is CASSPSIGTDTQYF.

This clonotype was seen many times. This chain connects TRBV7-9 to TRBJ2-7, with TRBD2 identical over 7 bases. Germline V gene sequence: CDR1 SEHNR, CDR2 FQNEAQ (reference sequence). The CDR3 contains 16 residues. Trimming removed 1 base from V and 2 bases from J; junction bases left unmatched: 8. CDR3 protein: CASSLDSAGTTYEQYF. CDR3 sequence (DNA): TGTGCCAGCAGCTTAGATTCAGCGGGGACGACCTACGAGCAGTACTTC. Variable domain in full (rest from reference TRBV7-9 and TRBJ2-7): DTGVSQNPRHKITKRGQNVTFRCDPISEHNRLYWYRQTLGQGPEFLTYFQNEAQLEKSRLLSDRFSAERPKGSFSTLEIQRTEQGDSAMYLCASSLDSAGTTYEQYFGPGTRLTVT.

This clonotype was recorded many times. Here the CDR3 DNA reads TGTGCCAGCTCACCGTCGCAACAGGAGAAAGCTTTCTTT. Protein product: CASSPSQQEKAFF. This rearrangement joins TRBV18 to TRBJ1-1; a possible D gene is TRBD1 (5 bases). This CDR3 is built from 13 residues. Germline loops: CDR1 KGHSH, CDR2 LQKENI. V lost 3 bases, J lost 9 bases, and 14 bases lay in between.

This clonotype showed up many times. The CDR3 loop reads CASRAAGGPTYEQYF. DNA for the CDR3: TGTGCCAGCAGGGCAGCGGGGGGCCCTACCTACGAGCAGTACTTC. The J gene is TRBJ2-7, the V gene TRBV6-2 or TRBV6-3; 9 bases agree with TRBD2. V gave up 6 bases and J gave up 2 bases; unmatched junction bases: 8. The CDR3 has 15 residues. CDR1 and CDR2 from the germline V gene are MNHEY and SVGEGT.

This clonotype was counted at least ten times. This chain links TRBV2 with TRBJ1-3; 7 nucleotides match TRBD1. CDR3 size: 13 residues. Germline V CDR1 and CDR2: SNHLY, FYNNEI. The V segment lost 9 bases and the J segment 2 bases; nucleotides outside the gene matches: 4. CDR3 DNA sequence: TGTGCCAGTACAGGGGCTACTGGAAACACCATATATTTT. It codes for CASTGATGNTIYF.

The sample holds many counts of this clonotype. This chain links TRBV12-3 or TRBV12-4 with TRBJ2-7, with D maybe TRBD2 (5 bases). The CDR3 is 11 amino acids. Trimming took 5 bases from V and 5 from J, leaving 7 bases between them. CDR3 nucleotide sequence: TGTGCCAGCAGTCTACTAGACGAGCAGTACTTC. This codes for CASSLLDEQYF.

Many counts were recorded for this clonotype. The CDR3 sequence is CSGQNRVPGNEQFF. The CDR3 DNA is TGCAGCGGACAAAACAGGGTGCCGGGGAATGAGCAGTTCTTC. The chain is built from TRBV29-1 and TRBJ2-1; tentative D call: TRBD1 (6 bases). This CDR3 region has 14 residues. Germline V gene sequence: CDR1 SQVTM, CDR2 ANQGSEA. The V end lost 7 bases, the J end lost 7 bases, and 20 bases lay between the germline ends.

In this sample, this clonotype turned up many times. The chain has TRBV2 and TRBJ1-5; tentative D call: TRBD1 (5 bases). Deletions cut 3 bases from V and 2 bases from J, with 17 bases between. This CDR3 has 17 amino acids. Per the germline V gene, CDR1 is SNHLY and CDR2 is FYNNEI. The DNA of the CDR3 is TGTGCCAGCAGTGATTGGTCCTGGGCCAGGGGCAATCAGCCCCAGCATTTT. It translates to CASSDWSWARGNQPQHF.

This sequence joins TRBV27 and TRBJ2-7; TRBD1 agrees at 12 bases. V trimming: 5 bases; J trimming: 5 bases; junction bases outside the gene matches: 7. Germline lookup yields CDR1 MNHEY and CDR2 SMNVEV (reference sequence). There are 15 residues in the CDR3. The CDR3 loop reads CASSLGTGGRDEQYF. The CDR3, as DNA: TGTGCCAGCAGTCTCGGGACAGGGGGCCGAGACGAGCAGTACTTC.

This clonotype came up many times. V is TRBV12-3 or TRBV12-4 and J is TRBJ2-7; D is possibly TRBD1 (5 bases). This CDR3 is built from 12 residues. Trimming pared 5 bases from V and 3 bases from J, leaving 8 bases between. CDR3 nucleotide sequence: TGTGCCAGCAGTAATCAGGGCTACGAGCAGTACTTC. Translation: CASSNQGYEQYF.

This clonotype occurred many times. J is TRBJ2-7 and V is TRBV5-1; TRBD1 is a possible D gene (5 bases). Germline CDR1 and CDR2: SGHRS and YFSETQ. The CDR3 has 14 residues. V dropped 2 bases and J dropped 0 bases, with 9 bases sitting between them. The DNA of the CDR3 is TGCGCCAGCAGCTTCCGACAGAGCTCCTACGAGCAGTACTTC. This sequence encodes CASSFRQSSYEQYF.

This clonotype appeared a few times. This rearrangement joins TRBV7-2 to TRBJ2-1, with TRBD2 identical over 10 bases. The V gene end was trimmed by 5 bases and the J gene end by 4 bases; junction bases not matched to a gene: 5. The CDR3 length is 15 residues. Germline V CDR1 and CDR2: SGHTA, FQGNSA. Here the CDR3 reads CASSISSGGYNEQFF. The CDR3 DNA is TGTGCCAGCAGCATAAGTAGCGGGGGGTACAATGAGCAGTTCTTC.

In this sample, this clonotype turned up a few times. This chain uses TRBV19 with TRBJ1-5; D gene ambiguous. CDR3 length: 14 residues. Per germline, CDR1 LNHDA and CDR2 SQIVND (reference sequence). Between the trimmed V and J ends, which lost 4 bases and 8 bases, there was a span of 15 bases. In nucleotides, the CDR3 is TGTGCCAGTAGTACCTTACCCGTAGAGGAGCCCCAGCATTTT. Translation gives CASSTLPVEEPQHF.

The chain is built from TRBV5-4 and TRBJ1-1; TRBD1 aligns across 9 bases. The CDR3 is made up of 16 amino acids. The germline V gene encodes CDR1 SGHNT and CDR2 YYREEE (reference sequence). Trimming removed 4 bases from V and 4 bases from J; junction bases left unmatched: 11. Here the CDR3 reads CASSRDRVGVGTEAFF. The CDR3, as DNA: TGTGCCAGCAGCAGGGACAGGGTAGGGGTGGGCACTGAAGCTTTCTTT.

The genes are TRBV6-1 and TRBJ1-1; D is possibly TRBD1 (5 bases). CDR1 and CDR2 (germline): MNHNS, SASEGT. There are 13 residues in the CDR3. V lost 6 bases, J lost 1 base, and 9 bases lay in between. The CDR3 loop reads CASSHGQNTEAFF. The CDR3 DNA follows: TGTGCCAGCAGCCACGGACAGAACACTGAAGCTTTCTTT.

This clonotype was recorded at least ten times. The chain is built from TRBV18 and TRBJ2-3; TRBD2 agrees at 10 bases. From germline, CDR1 is KGHSH and CDR2 LQKENI. This CDR3 has 15 residues. J lost 1 base, V lost 3 bases, and 1 base had no gene match. The CDR3 nucleotides are TGTGCCAGCTCACCGCTAGCGGGAGGCACAGATACGCAGTATTTT. Residues: CASSPLAGGTDTQYF.

J is TRBJ2-7 and V is TRBV5-1; TRBD2 aligns across 13 bases. The CDR3 runs to 15 residues. Germline V gene lookup returns CDR1 SGHRS and CDR2 YFSETQ. V lost 4 bases to trimming and J lost 4 bases; unmatched junction nucleotides: 5. DNA for the CDR3: TGCGCCAGCAGCCTGACTAGCGGGGGGACTTACGAGCAGTACTTC. This encodes CASSLTSGGTYEQYF.

This sequence joins TRBV12-3 or TRBV12-4 and TRBJ1-2; maybe TRBD1 (6 bases). The CDR3 covers 15 residues. The germline V and J ends were trimmed by 7 bases and 7 bases, with 22 bases remaining between them. The CDR3 is CASTLRDIGVAGYTF. The DNA for the CDR3 is TGTGCCAGCACTCTCCGGGACATCGGAGTGGCTGGCTACACCTTC.

This clonotype was detected ten times or more. The chain combines TRBV5-6 with TRBJ1-6; TRBD1 matches 8 bases. Germline lookup yields CDR1 SGHDT and CDR2 YYEEEE. V dropped 4 bases and J dropped 11; count of bases not matched to a gene: 8. The CDR3 consists of 14 residues. CDR3 residues: CASSLQGERAPLHF. CDR3 sequence (DNA): TGTGCCAGCAGCCTACAGGGGGAACGGGCACCCCTCCACTTT. Drawing the rest from reference TRBV5-6 and TRBJ1-6, the complete variable domain is DAGVTQSPTHLIKTRGQQVTLRCSPKSGHDTVSWYQQALGQGPQFIFQYYEEEERQRGNFPDRFSGHQFPNYSSELNVNALLLGDSALYLCASSLQGERAPLHFGNGTRLTVT.

Ten or more counts support this clonotype. The V call is TRBV2, the J call TRBJ2-1; tentative D call: TRBD2 (5 bases). This CDR3 comprises 13 residues. Germline V lookup: CDR1 SNHLY, CDR2 FYNNEI. The V and J ends lost 6 bases and 5 bases respectively, with 11 bases between them. The CDR3: CASRGTGDNEQFF. The CDR3 DNA is TGTGCCAGCAGGGGTACCGGGGACAATGAGCAGTTCTTC.

This clonotype has at least ten counts. The chain links TRBV19 to TRBJ1-2; no reliable D call. Trimming took 8 bases from V and 5 from J, leaving 21 bases between them. This CDR3 contains 15 residues. Germline values: CDR1 LNHDA, CDR2 SQIVND (reference sequence). The CDR3 here is CASAVKDLWFYGYTF. In DNA, the CDR3 is TGTGCCAGTGCCGTAAAAGACCTCTGGTTTTATGGCTACACCTTC.

This clonotype was counted ten times or more. The chain links TRBV5-1 to TRBJ2-3; 7 positions agree with TRBD1. CDR3 size: 15 residues. Trimming took 4 bases from V and 4 from J; bases not matched to a gene: 9. The germline V gene has CDR1 SGHRS and CDR2 YFSETQ. The chain's CDR3 is CASSLNRQGADTQYF. The DNA for the CDR3 is TGCGCCAGCAGCCTAAACCGACAGGGAGCAGATACGCAGTATTTT.